Here is one TCR beta chain with its context. The antigen is undetermined. The record originates from a study of T cells expressing NK-cell markers. Study information: It was sorted CD3+CD56+NKG2C+, CD3+CD56+NKG2C- and CD3+CD56-NKG2C+ T cells that supplied the TCR beta repertoires. One of eight sequenced donors was HCMV-seronegative; the other seven were seropositive. Study results and limitations: The study found these clonotypes also leading the CD3+CD56-NKG2C+ fraction in a few donors.

Germline-derived CDR1 and CDR2 are SQVTM and ANQGSEA. This CDR3 contains 18 residues. 5'RACE template switching with UMIs produced the TCR beta cDNA. TCRdb re-called the 5' RACE reads and gives one entry per CDR3 protein, without DNA. The table for this sample gives about 460,000 distinct CDR3 sequences. The chain combines TRBV29-1 with TRBJ2-3; the D call of TRBD2 rests on TCRdb alone, since no DNA is present to check it. The sample consisted of blood T cells: a sorted CD56 or NKG2C T cell subset, CD4+ or CD8+ T cells, or bulk PBMC T cells (not recorded which). This TCR came from a woman in her fifties or sixties in good health. The CDR3 region is CSVGGGPIGPSGTDTQYF.